Reported below is one T cell receptor (beta chain). What it recognizes is unknown. The time point was: persistent/refractory GD, antithyroid drugs over 5 years with positive TRAb. PBMC RNA served as the TCR library source. An endocrinology unit in Xi'an, China, supplied the patients. This CDR3 comprises 14 residues. Germline V lookup: CDR1 KGHSH, CDR2 LQKENI. V was clipped by 6 bases and J by 2 bases; unmatched bases: 4. CDR3-region Arm-PCR and iRepertoire HTBI primers produced the TCR beta libraries. TCRdb processed the multiplex PCR reads anew with MiXCR; each CDR3 protein has one entry. This table holds 430,000 or so distinct CDR3 sequences, around 23% found once. This record comes from a study of regulatory T cells in long-lasting Graves disease. Study context: Persistence in Graves' disease required over 5 years of antithyroid drugs plus positive TSH receptor antibodies. Study findings and constraints: Thyroid tissue went unstudied; only peripheral blood was examined. Persistent disease was characterized by preferential usage of TRBV28, TRBJ1-2 and TRBJ2-5.

The sample in question was peripheral blood mononuclear cells (PBMCs), obtained when the disease was refractory, from a patient treated with antithyroid drugs. The TCR sequence derives from a female donor with Graves disease. The chain joins TRBV18 to TRBJ2-3; 8 bases fit TRBD1. CDR3: CASSWTGHTDTQYF. The CDR3, as DNA: TGTGCCAGCTCGTGGACAGGGCACACAGATACGCAGTATTTT. Variable domain in full (rest from reference TRBV18 and TRBJ2-3): NAGVMQNPRHLVRRRGQEARLRCSPMKGHSHVYWYRQLPEEGLKFMVYLQKENIIDESGMPKERFSAEFPKEGPSILRIQQVVRGDSAAYFCASSWTGHTDTQYFGPGTRLTVL.